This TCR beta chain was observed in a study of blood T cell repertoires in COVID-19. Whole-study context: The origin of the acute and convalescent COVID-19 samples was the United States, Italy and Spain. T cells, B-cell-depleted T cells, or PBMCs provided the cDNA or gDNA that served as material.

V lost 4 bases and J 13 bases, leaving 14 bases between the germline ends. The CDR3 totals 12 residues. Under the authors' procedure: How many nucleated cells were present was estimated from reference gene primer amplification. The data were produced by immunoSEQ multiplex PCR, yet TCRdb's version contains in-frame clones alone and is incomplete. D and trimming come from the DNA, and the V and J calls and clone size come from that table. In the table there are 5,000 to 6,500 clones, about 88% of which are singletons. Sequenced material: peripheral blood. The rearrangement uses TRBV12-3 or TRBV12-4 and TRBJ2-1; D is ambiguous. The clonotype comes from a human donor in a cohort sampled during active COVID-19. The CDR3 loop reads CASSSFGDSQFF. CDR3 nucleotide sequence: TGTGCCAGCAGTTCGTTTGGTGACTCCCAGTTCTTC.